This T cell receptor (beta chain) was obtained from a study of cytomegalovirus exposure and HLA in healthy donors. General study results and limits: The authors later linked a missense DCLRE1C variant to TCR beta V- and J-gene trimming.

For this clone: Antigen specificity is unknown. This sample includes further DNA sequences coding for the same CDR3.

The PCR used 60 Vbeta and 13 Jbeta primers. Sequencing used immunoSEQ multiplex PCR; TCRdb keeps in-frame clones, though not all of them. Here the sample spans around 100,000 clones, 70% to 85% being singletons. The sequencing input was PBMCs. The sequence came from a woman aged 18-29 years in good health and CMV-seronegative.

In DNA form, the CDR3 reads TGTGCCAGCAGTTGGGGACAGGGACTCGCCGGGGAGCTGTTTTTT. Protein: CASSWGQGLAGELFF. V and J are TRBV27 and TRBJ2-2, with 9 bases lining up with TRBD1. V was clipped by 4 bases and J by 6 bases; unmatched bases: 6. The length of the CDR3 is 15 residues. CDR1 and CDR2 from the germline V gene are MNHEY and SMNVEV (reference sequence).